This entry concerns a single T cell receptor beta chain. The CDR3 sequence is 17 residues long. The germline gives CDR1 MNHNS, CDR2 SASEGT. With V trimmed by 3 bases and J by 4 bases, 10 bases remained unmatched. Here immunoSEQ multiplex PCR was the method, and the copy in TCRdb shows in-frame clones only, minus some. The table has 290,000 or so clones, 85% seen once. The data stem from a study of blood T cell repertoires in COVID-19. Study-level information: Sample material is recorded as cDNA or gDNA derived from T cells, B-cell-depleted T cells, or PBMCs.

This receptor was taken from a man in his forties or fifties with active or convalescent COVID-19. Input material: peripheral blood. The chain is built from TRBV6-1 and TRBJ2-2, with 8 bases fitting TRBD2. CDR3 sequence reads: CASSDLLAGSTTGELFF. In DNA, the CDR3 is TGTGCCAGCAGTGACCTTTTAGCGGGATCTACCACCGGGGAGCTGTTTTTT.